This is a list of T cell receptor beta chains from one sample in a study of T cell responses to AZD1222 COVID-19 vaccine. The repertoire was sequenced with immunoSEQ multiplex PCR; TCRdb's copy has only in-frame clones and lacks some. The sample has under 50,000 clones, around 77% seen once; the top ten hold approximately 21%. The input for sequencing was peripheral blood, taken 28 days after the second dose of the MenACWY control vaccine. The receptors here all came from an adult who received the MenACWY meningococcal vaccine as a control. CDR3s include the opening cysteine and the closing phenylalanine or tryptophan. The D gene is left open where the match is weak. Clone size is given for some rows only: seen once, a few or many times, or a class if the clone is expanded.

CDR3: CASSPPSGNTIYF; DNA: TGTGCCAGCTCACCACCCTCGGGAAACACCATATATTTT; size: -; D: -; V: TRBV18; J: TRBJ1-3; length: 13
CDR3: CASSPDTNSPLHF; DNA: TGTGCCAGCAGCCCCGACACGAATTCACCCCTCCACTTT; size: -; D: -; V: TRBV27; J: TRBJ1-6; length: 13
CDR3: CASSVALGNQPQHF; DNA: TGTGCCAGCAGCGTCGCTCTAGGCAATCAGCCCCAGCATTTT; size: -; D: -; V: TRBV11-2; J: TRBJ1-5; length: 14
CDR3: CASRWGQGFASSTEAFF; DNA: TGTGCCAGCAGATGGGGACAGGGGTTTGCGTCGAGCACTGAAGCTTTCTTT; size: -; D: -; V: TRBV21-1; J: TRBJ1-1; length: 17
CDR3: CASSRTNEAFF; DNA: TGTGCCAGCAGTCGTACGAATGAAGCTTTCTTT; size: -; D: -; V: TRBV2; J: TRBJ1-1; length: 11
CDR3: CASSLTDNEQFF; DNA: TGCGCCAGCAGCTTGACTGACAATGAGCAGTTCTTC; size: -; D: -; V: TRBV5-1; J: TRBJ2-1; length: 12
CDR3: CASSPTSNQPQHF; DNA: TGTGCCAGCTCACCAACGAGCAATCAGCCCCAGCATTTT; size: few; D: -; V: TRBV18; J: TRBJ1-5; length: 13
CDR3: CSPSARGTDTQYF; DNA: TGCAGCCCCTCTGCACGGGGCACAGATACGCAGTATTTT; size: -; D: -; V: TRBV29-1; J: TRBJ2-3; length: 13
CDR3: CATSRGVSQPQHF; DNA: TGTGCCACCAGCAGAGGGGTATCTCAGCCCCAGCATTTT; size: -; D: -; V: TRBV15; J: TRBJ1-5; length: 13
CDR3: CASGRGDWTSGGYEQYF; DNA: TGCGCCAGCGGAAGGGGAGACTGGACTAGCGGAGGTTACGAGCAGTACTTC; size: -; D: TRBD2; V: TRBV4-1; J: TRBJ2-7; length: 17
CDR3: CASSLGQFNSPLHF; DNA: TGCGCCAGCAGCTTGGGACAGTTTAATTCACCCCTCCACTTT; size: -; D: -; V: TRBV5-1; J: TRBJ1-6; length: 14
CDR3: CASSIVPGGSYNEQFF; DNA: TGTGCCAGTAGTATAGTACCAGGGGGCTCCTACAATGAGCAGTTCTTC; size: -; D: TRBD1; V: TRBV19; J: TRBJ2-1; length: 16
CDR3: CASSQVQGAGRAEAFF; DNA: TGTGCCAGCAGCCAAGTTCAGGGGGCGGGCAGGGCTGAAGCTTTCTTT; size: -; D: TRBD1; V: TRBV3-1/TRBV3-2; J: TRBJ1-1; length: 16
CDR3: CASSQGVEFQETQYF; DNA: TGTGCCAGCAGCCAAGGAGTGGAGTTCCAAGAGACCCAGTACTTC; size: -; D: -; V: TRBV4-2; J: TRBJ2-5; length: 15
CDR3: CASSGSASPSGANVLTF; DNA: TGTGCCAGTAGTGGGTCGGCAAGCCCTTCTGGGGCCAACGTCCTGACTTTC; size: few; D: -; V: TRBV19; J: TRBJ2-6; length: 17
CDR3: CASSSRQGAIGDTQYF; DNA: TGTGCCAGCAGTTCTCGACAGGGGGCTATAGGAGATACGCAGTATTTT; size: few; D: TRBD1; V: TRBV6-5; J: TRBJ2-3; length: 16
CDR3: CASSPNSGGIGNQPQHF; DNA: TGTGCCAGCAGCCCAAATAGCGGGGGTATCGGCAATCAGCCCCAGCATTTT; size: -; D: -; V: TRBV7-6; J: TRBJ1-5; length: 17
CDR3: CASSPGSGNTIYF; DNA: TGTGCCAGCAGCCCCGGCTCTGGAAACACCATATATTTT; size: few; D: -; V: TRBV3-1/TRBV3-2; J: TRBJ1-3; length: 13
CDR3: CASSEEQGAYNEQFF; DNA: TGTGCCAGCAGTGAAGAACAGGGGGCCTACAATGAGCAGTTCTTC; size: -; D: TRBD1; V: TRBV6-1; J: TRBJ2-1; length: 15
CDR3: CASTVGTGSDTQYF; DNA: TGTGCCAGCACTGTCGGGACAGGGTCAGATACGCAGTATTTT; size: once; D: TRBD1; V: TRBV2; J: TRBJ2-3; length: 14
CDR3: CASTQRGGQETQYF; DNA: TGTGCCAGCACCCAGAGGGGGGGCCAAGAGACCCAGTACTTC; size: -; D: -; V: TRBV5-4; J: TRBJ2-5; length: 14
CDR3: CASSESGQPQHF; DNA: TGCGCCAGCAGTGAGTCGGGTCAGCCCCAGCATTTT; size: -; D: -; V: TRBV10-1; J: TRBJ1-5; length: 12
CDR3: CASVDRAPGELFF; DNA: TGTGCCAGCGTGGACAGGGCTCCCGGGGAGCTGTTTTTT; size: -; D: TRBD1; V: TRBV19; J: TRBJ2-2; length: 13
CDR3: CASGLGRLGADTQYF; DNA: TGTGCTAGTGGTTTGGGGCGGTTGGGGGCAGATACGCAGTATTTT; size: -; D: -; V: TRBV12-5; J: TRBJ2-3; length: 15
CDR3: CATSRARGAYEQYF; DNA: TGTGCCACCAGCAGAGCAAGGGGAGCCTACGAGCAGTACTTC; size: few; D: -; V: TRBV15; J: TRBJ2-7; length: 14
CDR3: CASSLGGGNQPQHF; DNA: TGCGCCAGCAGCTTGGGAGGGGGCAATCAGCCCCAGCATTTT; size: -; D: -; V: TRBV5-1; J: TRBJ1-5; length: 14
CDR3: CASSQGRAANTEAFF; DNA: TGTGCCAGCAGCCAAGGGCGCGCGGCGAACACTGAAGCTTTCTTT; size: -; D: -; V: TRBV3-1/TRBV3-2; J: TRBJ1-1; length: 15
CDR3: CAGLRIWRQGIRGANVLTF; DNA: TGTGCCGGCTTAAGAATTTGGCGACAGGGGATTCGTGGGGCCAACGTCCTGACTTTC; size: -; D: TRBD1; V: TRBV9; J: TRBJ2-6; length: 19
CDR3: CAWKGAGQSPLHF; DNA: TGTGCCTGGAAGGGGGCCGGGCAGTCACCCCTCCACTTT; size: -; D: TRBD1; V: TRBV30; J: TRBJ1-6; length: 13
CDR3: CASRGQSSYNSPLHF; DNA: TGTGCCAGCAGGGGCCAGAGCTCCTATAATTCACCCCTCCACTTT; size: -; D: -; V: TRBV6-6; J: TRBJ1-6; length: 15
CDR3: CASSFSGSEQYF; DNA: TGTGCCAGCAGTTTTTCAGGGTCCGAGCAGTACTTC; size: -; D: -; V: TRBV27; J: TRBJ2-7; length: 12
CDR3: CATSRSLAGENEQFF; DNA: TGTGCCACCAGCAGAAGTTTAGCGGGGGAGAATGAGCAGTTCTTC; size: -; D: TRBD2; V: TRBV15; J: TRBJ2-1; length: 15
CDR3: CASRRQGAYRGYTF; DNA: TGTGCCAGCAGGAGGCAGGGGGCGTATCGTGGCTACACCTTC; size: -; D: TRBD1; V: TRBV28; J: TRBJ1-2; length: 14
CDR3: CASSDARGARGEQFF; DNA: TGTGCCAGCAGTGACGCACGGGGGGCCCGCGGGGAGCAGTTCTTC; size: -; D: -; V: TRBV7-2; J: TRBJ2-1; length: 15
CDR3: CASSEALLGLVGTGSYGYTF; DNA: TGTGCCAGCAGTGAAGCGCTTTTAGGTTTAGTAGGGACAGGCTCCTATGGCTACACCTTC; size: -; D: TRBD1; V: TRBV6-1; J: TRBJ1-2; length: 20
CDR3: CASRTDRSSYNEQFF; DNA: TGTGCCAGTAGGACGGACCGGAGCTCCTACAATGAGCAGTTCTTC; size: -; D: -; V: TRBV19; J: TRBJ2-1; length: 15
CDR3: CASSAQQGSSGNTIYF; DNA: TGTGCCAGCTCAGCACAACAGGGGTCCTCTGGAAACACCATATATTTT; size: -; D: TRBD1; V: TRBV18; J: TRBJ1-3; length: 16
CDR3: CASDLGGTGRGNTIYF; DNA: TGTGCCAGCGATCTCGGGGGAACCGGCCGTGGAAACACCATATATTTT; size: -; D: -; V: TRBV7-9; J: TRBJ1-3; length: 16
CDR3: CAIQTSGTGELFF; DNA: TGTGCCATACAAACTAGCGGCACCGGGGAGCTGTTTTTT; size: medium-sized; D: TRBD2; V: TRBV3-1/TRBV3-2; J: TRBJ2-2; length: 13
CDR3: CAWKSWAVPNTEAFF; DNA: TGTGCCTGGAAAAGTTGGGCCGTACCTAACACTGAAGCTTTCTTT; size: -; D: -; V: TRBV30; J: TRBJ1-1; length: 15
CDR3: CASSRERTGRNQPQHF; DNA: TGTGCCAGCAGTCGAGAGAGGACAGGGAGGAATCAGCCCCAGCATTTT; size: -; D: TRBD1; V: TRBV6-6; J: TRBJ1-5; length: 16
CDR3: CASSQVGLAVNTGELFF; DNA: TGCGCCAGCAGCCAAGTAGGACTAGCGGTTAACACCGGGGAGCTGTTTTTT; size: -; D: TRBD2; V: TRBV4-1; J: TRBJ2-2; length: 17
CDR3: CASSEANNQPQHF; DNA: TGTGCCAGCTCAGAGGCCAACAATCAGCCCCAGCATTTT; size: -; D: -; V: TRBV18; J: TRBJ1-5; length: 13
CDR3: CASRSRDRGASAYGYTF; DNA: TGTGCCAGTAGATCCCGGGACAGGGGGGCGTCGGCCTATGGCTACACCTTC; size: -; D: TRBD1; V: TRBV19; J: TRBJ1-2; length: 17
CDR3: CASSLQGGGLTDTQYF; DNA: TGTGCCAGCAGCCTTCAGGGGGGAGGACTCACAGATACGCAGTATTTT; size: once; D: -; V: TRBV28; J: TRBJ2-3; length: 16
CDR3: CASSSLGDTQYF; DNA: TGTGCCAGCAGCTCCTTGGGAGATACGCAGTATTTT; size: -; D: -; V: TRBV5-4; J: TRBJ2-3; length: 12
CDR3: CAWSESLGTLGGYTF; DNA: TGTGCCTGGAGTGAGTCGTTAGGGACATTGGGAGGCTACACCTTC; size: -; D: -; V: TRBV30; J: TRBJ1-2; length: 15
CDR3: CASNTRDPEGNEQFF; DNA: TGTGCCAGCAATACCCGGGACCCAGAGGGGAATGAGCAGTTCTTC; size: once; D: -; V: TRBV11-3; J: TRBJ2-1; length: 15
CDR3: CASSELSGDLNTEAFF; DNA: TGTGCCAGCAGTGAGTTATCTGGGGACTTGAACACTGAAGCTTTCTTT; size: -; D: -; V: TRBV6-1; J: TRBJ1-1; length: 16